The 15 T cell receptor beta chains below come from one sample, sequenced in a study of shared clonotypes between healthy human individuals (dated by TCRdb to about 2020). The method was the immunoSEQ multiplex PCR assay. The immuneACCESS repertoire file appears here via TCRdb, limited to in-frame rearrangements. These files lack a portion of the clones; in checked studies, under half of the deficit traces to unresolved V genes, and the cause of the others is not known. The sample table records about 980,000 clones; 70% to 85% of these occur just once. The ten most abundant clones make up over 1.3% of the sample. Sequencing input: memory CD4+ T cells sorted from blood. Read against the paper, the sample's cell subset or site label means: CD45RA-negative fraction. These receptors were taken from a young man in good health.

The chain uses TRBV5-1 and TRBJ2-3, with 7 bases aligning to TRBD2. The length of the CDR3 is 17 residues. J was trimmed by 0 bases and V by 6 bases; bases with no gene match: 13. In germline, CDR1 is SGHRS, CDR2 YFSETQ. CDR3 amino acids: CASNLRTSGTSTDTQYF. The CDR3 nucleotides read TGCGCCAGCAACCTAAGGACTAGTGGGACTAGCACAGATACGCAGTATTTT.

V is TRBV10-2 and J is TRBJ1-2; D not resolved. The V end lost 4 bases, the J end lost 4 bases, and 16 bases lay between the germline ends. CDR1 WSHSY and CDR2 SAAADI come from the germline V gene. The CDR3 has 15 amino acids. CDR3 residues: CASSASEGIIYGYTF. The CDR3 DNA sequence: TGCGCCAGCAGTGCTTCCGAAGGTATCATCTATGGCTACACCTTC.

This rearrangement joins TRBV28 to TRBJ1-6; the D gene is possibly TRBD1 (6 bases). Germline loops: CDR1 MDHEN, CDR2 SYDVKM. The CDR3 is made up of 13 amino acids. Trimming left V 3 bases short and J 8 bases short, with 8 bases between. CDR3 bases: TGTGCCAGCAGTTTGGACAGACATTCACCCCTCCACTTT. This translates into CASSLDRHSPLHF.

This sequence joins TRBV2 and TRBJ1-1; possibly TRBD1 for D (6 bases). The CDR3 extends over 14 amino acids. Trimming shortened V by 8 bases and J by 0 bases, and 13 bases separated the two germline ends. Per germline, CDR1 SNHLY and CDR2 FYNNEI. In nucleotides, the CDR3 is TGTGCCAGCGGACGGACAGAGATGAACACTGAAGCTTTCTTT. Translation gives CASGRTEMNTEAFF.

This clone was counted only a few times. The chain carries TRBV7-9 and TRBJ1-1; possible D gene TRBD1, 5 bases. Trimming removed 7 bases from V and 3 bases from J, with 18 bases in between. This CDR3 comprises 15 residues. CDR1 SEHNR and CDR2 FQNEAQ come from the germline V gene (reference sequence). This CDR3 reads CASTTGAGWDTEAFF. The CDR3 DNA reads TGTGCCAGCACCACAGGAGCCGGCTGGGACACTGAAGCTTTCTTT.

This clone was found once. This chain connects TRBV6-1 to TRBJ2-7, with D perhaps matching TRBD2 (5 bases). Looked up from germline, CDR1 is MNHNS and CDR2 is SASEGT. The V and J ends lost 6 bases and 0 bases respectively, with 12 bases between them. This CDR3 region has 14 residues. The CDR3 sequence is CASSKGVLSYEQYF. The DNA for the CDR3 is TGTGCCAGCAGCAAGGGAGTTCTCTCCTACGAGCAGTACTTC.

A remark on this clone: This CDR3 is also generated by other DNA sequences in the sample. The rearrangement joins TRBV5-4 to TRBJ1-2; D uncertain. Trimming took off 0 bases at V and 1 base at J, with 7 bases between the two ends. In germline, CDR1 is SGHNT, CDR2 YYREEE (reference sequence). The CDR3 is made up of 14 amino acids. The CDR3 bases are TGTGCCAGCAGCTTGGAGGGAAGTAACTATGGCTACACCTTC. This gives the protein CASSLEGSNYGYTF.

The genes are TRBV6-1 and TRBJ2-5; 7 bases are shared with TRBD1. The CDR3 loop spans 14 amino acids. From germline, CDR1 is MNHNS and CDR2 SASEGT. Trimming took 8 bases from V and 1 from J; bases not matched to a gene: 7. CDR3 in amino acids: CASGLQGFQETQYF. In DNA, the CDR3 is TGTGCCAGCGGTTTACAGGGGTTCCAAGAGACCCAGTACTTC.

The CDR3 protein is CASSQTTGSGDTQYF. CDR3 nucleotides: TGTGCCAGCAGTCAAACGACAGGGTCAGGCGATACGCAGTATTTT. This chain connects TRBV28 to TRBJ2-3, with 7 bases aligning to TRBD1. V was clipped by 5 bases and J by 6 bases; unmatched bases: 11. The CDR3 totals 15 residues. Looked up from germline, CDR1 is MDHEN and CDR2 is SYDVKM.

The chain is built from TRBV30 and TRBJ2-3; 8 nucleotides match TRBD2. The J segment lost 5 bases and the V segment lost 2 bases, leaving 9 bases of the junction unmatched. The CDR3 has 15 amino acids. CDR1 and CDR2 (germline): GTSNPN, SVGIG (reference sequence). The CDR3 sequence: CAWSSLGGAGDTQYF. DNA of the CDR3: TGTGCCTGGAGTAGCCTCGGGGGGGCCGGAGATACGCAGTATTTT.

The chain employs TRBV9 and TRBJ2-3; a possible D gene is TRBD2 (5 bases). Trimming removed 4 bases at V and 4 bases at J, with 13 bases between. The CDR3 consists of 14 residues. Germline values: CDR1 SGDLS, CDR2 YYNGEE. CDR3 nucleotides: TGTGCCAGCAGCCCGCGACGGGGATCAGATACGCAGTATTTT. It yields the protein CASSPRRGSDTQYF.

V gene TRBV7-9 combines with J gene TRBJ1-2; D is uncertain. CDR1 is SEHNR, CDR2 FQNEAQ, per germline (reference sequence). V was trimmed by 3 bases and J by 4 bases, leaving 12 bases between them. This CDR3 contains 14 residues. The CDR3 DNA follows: TGTGCCAGCAGCTTTCCGGGGTATACCTATGGCTACACCTTC. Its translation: CASSFPGYTYGYTF. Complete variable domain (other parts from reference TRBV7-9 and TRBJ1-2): DTGVSQNPRHKITKRGQNVTFRCDPISEHNRLYWYRQTLGQGPEFLTYFQNEAQLEKSRLLSDRFSAERPKGSFSTLEIQRTEQGDSAMYLCASSFPGYTYGYTFGSGTRLTVV.

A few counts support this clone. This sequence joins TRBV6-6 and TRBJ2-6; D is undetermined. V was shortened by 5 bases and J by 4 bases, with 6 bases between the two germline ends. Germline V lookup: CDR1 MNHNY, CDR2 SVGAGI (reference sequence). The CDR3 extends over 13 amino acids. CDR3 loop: CASSGSGANVLTF. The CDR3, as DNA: TGTGCCAGCAGTGGGTCGGGGGCCAACGTCCTGACTTTC.

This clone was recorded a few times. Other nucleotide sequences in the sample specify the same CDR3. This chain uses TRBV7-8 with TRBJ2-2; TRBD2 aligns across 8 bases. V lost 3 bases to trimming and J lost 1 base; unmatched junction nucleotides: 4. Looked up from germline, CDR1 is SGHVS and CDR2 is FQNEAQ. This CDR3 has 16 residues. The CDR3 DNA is TGTGCCAGCAGCTTGCGAACTAGCGGGAACACCGGGGAGCTGTTTTTT. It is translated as CASSLRTSGNTGELFF.

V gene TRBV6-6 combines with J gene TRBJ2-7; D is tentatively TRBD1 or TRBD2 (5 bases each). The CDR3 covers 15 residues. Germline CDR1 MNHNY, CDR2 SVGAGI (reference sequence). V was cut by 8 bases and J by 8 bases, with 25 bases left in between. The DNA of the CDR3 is TGTGCCAGCGGACGGCGCGGAGAGGGGAGCTCCAAGCAGTACTTC. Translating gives CASGRRGEGSSKQYF.